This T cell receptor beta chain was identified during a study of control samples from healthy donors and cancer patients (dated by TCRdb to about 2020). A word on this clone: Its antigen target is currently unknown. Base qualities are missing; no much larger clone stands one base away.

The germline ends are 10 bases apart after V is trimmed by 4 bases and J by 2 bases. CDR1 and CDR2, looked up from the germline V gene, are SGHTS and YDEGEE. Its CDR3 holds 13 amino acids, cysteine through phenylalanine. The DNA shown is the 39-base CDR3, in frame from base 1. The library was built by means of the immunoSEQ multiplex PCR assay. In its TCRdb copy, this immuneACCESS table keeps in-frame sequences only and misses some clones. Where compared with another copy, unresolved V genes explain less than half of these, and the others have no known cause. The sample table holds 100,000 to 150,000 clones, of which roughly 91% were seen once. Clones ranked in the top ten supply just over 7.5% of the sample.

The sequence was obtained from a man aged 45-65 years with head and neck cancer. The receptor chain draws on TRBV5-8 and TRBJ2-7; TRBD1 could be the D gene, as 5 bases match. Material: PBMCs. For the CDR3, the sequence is CASSSRVTYEQYF. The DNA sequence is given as TGTGCCAGCAGCAGCAGGGTAACCTACGAGCAGTACTTC. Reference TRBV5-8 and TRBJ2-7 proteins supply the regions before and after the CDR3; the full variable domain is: EAGVTQSPTHLIKTRGQQATLRCSPISGHTSVYWYQQALGLGLQFLLWYDEGEERNRGNFPPRFSGRQFPNYSSELNVNALELEDSALYLCASSSRVTYEQYFGPGTRLTVT.